This TCR beta chain stems from a study of type 1 and type 2 diabetes patients. Background on the study: Samples came from type 1 diabetic, type 2 diabetic or nondiabetic people, recruited in China. The whole study generated approximately 20 million paired-end reads. From PBMCs, CD4+ and CD8+ T cells were isolated by magnetic microbeads.

The PCR template was genomic DNA. Amplification of the beta chain CDR3 used 30 forward and 13 reverse multiplex primers. TCRdb reprocessed the multiplex PCR reads via MiXCR and lists one record per CDR3 protein. The sample shows 250,000 or so distinct CDR3 sequences, more than 40% of them seen only once. Per germline, CDR1 LNHDA and CDR2 SQIVND (reference sequence). This CDR3 region has 15 residues. V was trimmed by 9 bases and J by 3 bases, leaving 15 bases between them. This chain connects TRBV19 to TRBJ2-6; D gene unclear. Input material: peripheral blood mononuclear cells (PBMCs). The receptor was derived from a man in his late teens or twenties with type 2 diabetes. CDR3 sequence reads: CASTGPEDGANVLTF. As DNA, the CDR3 is TGTGCCAGCACCGGGCCAGAGGATGGGGCCAACGTCCTGACTTTC.